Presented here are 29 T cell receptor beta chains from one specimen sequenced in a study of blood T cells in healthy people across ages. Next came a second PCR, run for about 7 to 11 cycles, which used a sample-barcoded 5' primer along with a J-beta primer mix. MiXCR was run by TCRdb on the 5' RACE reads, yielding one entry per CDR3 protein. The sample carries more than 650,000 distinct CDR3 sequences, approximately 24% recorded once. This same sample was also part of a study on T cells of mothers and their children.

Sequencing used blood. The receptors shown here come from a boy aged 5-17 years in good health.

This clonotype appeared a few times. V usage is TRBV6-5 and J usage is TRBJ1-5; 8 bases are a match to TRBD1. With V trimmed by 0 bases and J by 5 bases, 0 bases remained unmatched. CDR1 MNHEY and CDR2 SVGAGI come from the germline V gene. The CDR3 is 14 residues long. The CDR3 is CASSYSTGDQPQHF. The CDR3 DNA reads TGTGCCAGCAGTTACTCGACAGGGGATCAGCCCCAGCATTTT.

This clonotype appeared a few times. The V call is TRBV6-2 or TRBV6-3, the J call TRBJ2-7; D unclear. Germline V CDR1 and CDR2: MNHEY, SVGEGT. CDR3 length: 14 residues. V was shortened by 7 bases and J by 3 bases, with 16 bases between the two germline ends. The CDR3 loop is CASTPSWAGYEQYF. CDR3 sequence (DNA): TGTGCCAGCACCCCCAGTTGGGCAGGCTACGAGCAGTACTTC.

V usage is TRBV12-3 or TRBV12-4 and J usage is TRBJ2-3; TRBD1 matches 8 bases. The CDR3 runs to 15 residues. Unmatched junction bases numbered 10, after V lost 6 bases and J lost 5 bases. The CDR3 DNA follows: TGTGCCAGCAGGTCCCACGGACAGGGTAAAGATACGCAGTATTTT. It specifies CASRSHGQGKDTQYF.

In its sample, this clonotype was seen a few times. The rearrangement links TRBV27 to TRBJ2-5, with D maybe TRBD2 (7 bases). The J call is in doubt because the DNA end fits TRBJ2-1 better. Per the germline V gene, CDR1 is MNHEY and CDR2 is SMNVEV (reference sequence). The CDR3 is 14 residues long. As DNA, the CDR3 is TGTGACTCCTCCGGGGGGCCTAGCGTTAATGAGCAGTTCTTC. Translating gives CDSSGGPSVNEQFF.

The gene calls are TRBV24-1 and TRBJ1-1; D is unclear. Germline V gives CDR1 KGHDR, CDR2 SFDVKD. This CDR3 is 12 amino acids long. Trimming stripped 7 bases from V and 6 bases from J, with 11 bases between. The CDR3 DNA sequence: TGTGCCACCAGCGAGGGTGTCGCTGAAGCTTTCTTT. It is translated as CATSEGVAEAFF.

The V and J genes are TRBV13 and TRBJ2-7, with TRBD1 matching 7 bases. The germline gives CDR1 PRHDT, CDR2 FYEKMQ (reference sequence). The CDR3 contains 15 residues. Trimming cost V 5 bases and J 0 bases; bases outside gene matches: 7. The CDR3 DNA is TGTGCCAGCAGCACTTCCAGGGGGAGCTCCTACGAGCAGTACTTC. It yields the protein CASSTSRGSSYEQYF.

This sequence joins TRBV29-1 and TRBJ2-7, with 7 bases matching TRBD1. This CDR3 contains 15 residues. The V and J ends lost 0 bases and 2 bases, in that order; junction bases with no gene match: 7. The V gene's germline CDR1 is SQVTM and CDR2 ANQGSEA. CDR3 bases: TGCAGCGTTGAAGATGGGACAGTAACCCCCTACGAGCAGTACTTC. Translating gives CSVEDGTVTPYEQYF.

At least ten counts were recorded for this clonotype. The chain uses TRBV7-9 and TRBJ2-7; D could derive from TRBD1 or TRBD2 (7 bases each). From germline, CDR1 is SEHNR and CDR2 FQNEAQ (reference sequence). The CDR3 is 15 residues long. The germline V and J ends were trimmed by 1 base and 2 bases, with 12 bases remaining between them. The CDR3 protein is CASSLDAGGAYEQYF. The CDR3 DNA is TGTGCCAGCAGCTTAGACGCAGGGGGGGCCTACGAGCAGTACTTC.

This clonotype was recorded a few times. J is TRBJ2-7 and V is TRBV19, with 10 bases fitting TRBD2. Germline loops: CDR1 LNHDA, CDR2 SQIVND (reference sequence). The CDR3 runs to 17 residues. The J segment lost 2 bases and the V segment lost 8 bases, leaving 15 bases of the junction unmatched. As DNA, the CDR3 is TGTGCCAGTTCTGCTAGCGGGGGCCCTCAGACTACCTACGAGCAGTACTTC. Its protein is CASSASGGPQTTYEQYF.

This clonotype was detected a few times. CDR3 nucleotides: TGTGCCAGCAGGAGACTAGCGGAGACCCAGTACTTC. The encoded protein is CASRRLAETQYF. V is TRBV12-3 or TRBV12-4 and J is TRBJ2-5; 8 nucleotides agree with TRBD2. The CDR3 consists of 12 residues. With V trimmed by 6 bases and J by 5 bases, 2 bases remained unmatched.

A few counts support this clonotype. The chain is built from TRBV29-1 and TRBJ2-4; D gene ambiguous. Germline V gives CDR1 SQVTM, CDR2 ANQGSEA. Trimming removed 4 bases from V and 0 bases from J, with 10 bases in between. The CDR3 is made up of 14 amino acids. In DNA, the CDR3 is TGCAGCGTTGTTTCAGGCTCAGCCAAAAACATTCAGTACTTC. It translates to CSVVSGSAKNIQYF.

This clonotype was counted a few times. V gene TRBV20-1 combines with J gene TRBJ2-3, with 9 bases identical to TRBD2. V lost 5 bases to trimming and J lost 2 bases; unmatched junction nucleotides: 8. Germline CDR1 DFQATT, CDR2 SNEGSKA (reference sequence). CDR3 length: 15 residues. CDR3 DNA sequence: TGCAGTGCTTGGAATAGCGGGGGCGCCACAGATACGCAGTATTTT. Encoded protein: CSAWNSGGATDTQYF.

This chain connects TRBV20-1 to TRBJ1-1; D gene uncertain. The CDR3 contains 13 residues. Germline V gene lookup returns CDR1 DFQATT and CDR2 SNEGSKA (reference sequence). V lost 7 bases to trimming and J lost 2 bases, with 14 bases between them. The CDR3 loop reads CSGVKHLNTEAFF. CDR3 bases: TGCAGTGGGGTCAAGCACCTTAACACTGAAGCTTTCTTT.

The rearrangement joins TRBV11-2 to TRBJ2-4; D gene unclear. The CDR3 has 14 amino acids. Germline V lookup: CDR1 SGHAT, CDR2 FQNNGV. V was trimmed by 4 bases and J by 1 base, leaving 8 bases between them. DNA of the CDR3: TGTGCCAGCAGCTCTAGTCGGGCCAAAAACATTCAGTACTTC. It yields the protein CASSSSRAKNIQYF.

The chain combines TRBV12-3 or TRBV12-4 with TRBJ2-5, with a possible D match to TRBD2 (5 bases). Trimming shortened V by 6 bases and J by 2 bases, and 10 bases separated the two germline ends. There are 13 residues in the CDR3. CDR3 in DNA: TGTGCCAGCAGCCCCGGGATGCAAGAGACCCAGTACTTC. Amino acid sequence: CASSPGMQETQYF.

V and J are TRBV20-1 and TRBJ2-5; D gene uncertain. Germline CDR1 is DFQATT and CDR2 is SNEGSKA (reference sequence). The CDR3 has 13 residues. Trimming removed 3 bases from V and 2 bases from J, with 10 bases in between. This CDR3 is CSASPRWQETQYF. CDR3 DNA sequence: TGCAGTGCTAGCCCCAGGTGGCAAGAGACCCAGTACTTC.

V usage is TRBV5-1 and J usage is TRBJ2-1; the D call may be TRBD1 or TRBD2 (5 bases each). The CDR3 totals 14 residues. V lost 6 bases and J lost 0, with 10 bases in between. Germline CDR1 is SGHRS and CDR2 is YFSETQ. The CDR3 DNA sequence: TGCGCCAGCAAGCGGCAGGGCTCCTACAATGAGCAGTTCTTC. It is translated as CASKRQGSYNEQFF.

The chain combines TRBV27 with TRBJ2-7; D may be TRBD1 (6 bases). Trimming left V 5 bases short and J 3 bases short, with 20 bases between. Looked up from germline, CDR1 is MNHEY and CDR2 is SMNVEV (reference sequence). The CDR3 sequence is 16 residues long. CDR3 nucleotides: TGTGCCAGCAGTCATACTCCGGACAGCCATAACTACGAGCAGTACTTC. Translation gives CASSHTPDSHNYEQYF.

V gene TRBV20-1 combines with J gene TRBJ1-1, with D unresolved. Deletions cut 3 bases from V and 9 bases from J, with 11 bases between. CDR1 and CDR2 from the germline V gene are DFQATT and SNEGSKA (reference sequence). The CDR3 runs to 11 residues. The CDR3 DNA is TGCAGTGCTAGTCAACAGAGCAAAGCTTTCTTT. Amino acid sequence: CSASQQSKAFF.

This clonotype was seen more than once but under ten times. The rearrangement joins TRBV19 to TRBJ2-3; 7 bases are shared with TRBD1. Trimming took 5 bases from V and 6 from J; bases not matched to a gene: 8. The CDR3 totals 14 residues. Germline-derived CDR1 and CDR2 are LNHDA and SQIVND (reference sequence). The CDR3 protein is CASSLTGDDDTQYF. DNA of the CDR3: TGTGCCAGTAGTCTTACAGGGGACGACGATACGCAGTATTTT.

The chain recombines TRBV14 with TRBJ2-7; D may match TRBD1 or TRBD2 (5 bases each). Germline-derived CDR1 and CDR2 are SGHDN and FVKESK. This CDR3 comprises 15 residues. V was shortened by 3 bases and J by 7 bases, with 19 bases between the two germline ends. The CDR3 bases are TGTGCCAGCAGCCAGGGGGAACGTACGTCATGGGAGCAGTACTTC. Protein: CASSQGERTSWEQYF.

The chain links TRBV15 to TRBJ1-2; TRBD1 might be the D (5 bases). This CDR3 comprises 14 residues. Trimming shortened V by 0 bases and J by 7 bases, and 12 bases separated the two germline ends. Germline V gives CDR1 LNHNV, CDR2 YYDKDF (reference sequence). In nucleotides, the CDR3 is TGTGCCACCAGCAGAGACCCCTGGGGGGGTGGCTACACCTTC. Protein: CATSRDPWGGGYTF.

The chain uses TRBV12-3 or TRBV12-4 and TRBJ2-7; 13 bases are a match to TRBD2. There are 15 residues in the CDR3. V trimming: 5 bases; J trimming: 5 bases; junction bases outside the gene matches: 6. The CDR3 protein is CASSIRTSGGNEQYF. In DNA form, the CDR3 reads TGTGCCAGCAGTATAAGGACTAGCGGGGGTAACGAGCAGTACTTC.

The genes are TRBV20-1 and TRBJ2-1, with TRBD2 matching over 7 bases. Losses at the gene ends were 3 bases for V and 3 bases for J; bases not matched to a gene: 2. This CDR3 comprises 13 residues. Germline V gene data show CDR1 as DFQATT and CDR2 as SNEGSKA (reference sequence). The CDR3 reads CSASKRDYNEQFF. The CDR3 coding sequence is TGCAGTGCTAGTAAGCGGGACTACAATGAGCAGTTCTTC.

CDR3 DNA sequence: TGTGCCAGCAGTTTGGCGACAGGGAGGGTCTTAACTGAAGCTTTCTTT. Protein: CASSLATGRVLTEAFF. The chain recombines TRBV12-3 or TRBV12-4 with TRBJ1-1; 7 nucleotides align to TRBD1. Trimming at V came to 3 bases and at J to 5 bases, leaving 12 bases not matched to a gene. The CDR3 is 16 amino acids.

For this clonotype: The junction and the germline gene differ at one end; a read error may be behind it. The DNA for the CDR3 is TGCGCCATCAGTGTAGACGGGGGGTTCACAGATACGCAGTATTTT. Amino acids: CAISVDGGFTDTQYF. V is TRBV10-3 and J is TRBJ2-3, with 7 bases lining up with TRBD2. Germline V gene lookup returns CDR1 ENHRY and CDR2 SYGVKD. The CDR3 spans 15 residues.

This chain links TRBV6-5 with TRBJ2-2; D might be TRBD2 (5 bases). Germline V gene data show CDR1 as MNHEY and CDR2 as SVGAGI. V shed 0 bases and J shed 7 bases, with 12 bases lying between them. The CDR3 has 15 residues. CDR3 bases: TGTGCCAGCAGTTACTCGGTAGCGAGGGTCGGGGAGCTGTTTTTT. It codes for CASSYSVARVGELFF.

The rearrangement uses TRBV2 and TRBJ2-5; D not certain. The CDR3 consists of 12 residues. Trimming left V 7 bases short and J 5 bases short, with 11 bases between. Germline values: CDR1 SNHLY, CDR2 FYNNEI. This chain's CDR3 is CASNRDVETQYF. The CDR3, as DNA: TGTGCCAGCAATCGAGACGTCGAGACCCAGTACTTC.

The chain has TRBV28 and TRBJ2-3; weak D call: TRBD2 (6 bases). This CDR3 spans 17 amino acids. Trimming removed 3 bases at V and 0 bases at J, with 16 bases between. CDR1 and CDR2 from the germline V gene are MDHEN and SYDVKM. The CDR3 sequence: CASSFGAAGTSTDTQYF. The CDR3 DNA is TGTGCCAGCAGTTTCGGAGCGGCGGGAACTAGCACAGATACGCAGTATTTT. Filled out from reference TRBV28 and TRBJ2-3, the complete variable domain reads DVKVTQSSRYLVKRTGEKVFLECVQDMDHENMFWYRQDPGLGLRLIYFSYDVKMKEKGDIPEGYSVSREKKERFSLILESASTNQTSMYLCASSFGAAGTSTDTQYFGPGTRLTVL.